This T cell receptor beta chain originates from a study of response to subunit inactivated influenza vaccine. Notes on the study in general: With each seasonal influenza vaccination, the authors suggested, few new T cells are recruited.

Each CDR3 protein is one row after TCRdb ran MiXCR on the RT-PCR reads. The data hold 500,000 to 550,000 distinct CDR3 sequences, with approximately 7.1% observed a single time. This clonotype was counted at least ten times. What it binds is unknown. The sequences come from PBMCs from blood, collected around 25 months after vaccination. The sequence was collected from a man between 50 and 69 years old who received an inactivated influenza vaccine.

CDR3 in DNA: TGTGCCAGCAGTTCATGGGGGGCTCGGGACACTGAAGCTTTCTTT. Protein sequence: CASSSWGARDTEAFF. V usage is TRBV28 and J usage is TRBJ1-1; D is perhaps TRBD1 (6 bases). The germline V gene has CDR1 MDHEN and CDR2 SYDVKM. The CDR3 covers 15 residues. The ends were cut back, 4 bases at V and 3 bases at J, with 15 bases in the middle.